This TCR beta chain derives from a study of blood T cell repertoires in COVID-19. At the level of the study: Samples came from the United States, Italy and Spain, spanning acute and convalescent COVID-19. PBMCs, B-cell-depleted T cells, or T cells were the source of the cDNA or gDNA that made up the material.

Original handling: How many nucleated cells were present was estimated from reference gene primer amplification. Produced via immunoSEQ multiplex PCR; TCRdb's table is partial and in-frame only. The V and J calls and clone size are taken from that table; D and trimming were inferred from the DNA. Here the sample spans about 190,000 clones, 82% being singletons. While infection was still active, Seattle patients were enrolled and then followed longitudinally. The V segment lost 6 bases and the J segment 3 bases; nucleotides outside the gene matches: 8. The V gene's germline CDR1 is MNHEY and CDR2 SVGAGI. This CDR3 has 15 amino acids.

The chain employs TRBV6-5 and TRBJ2-1, with 7 bases fitting TRBD2. The receptor comes from a woman between 55 and 75 years old with COVID-19, enrolled during active disease. The sequenced sample consisted of peripheral blood. CDR3 coding DNA: TGTGCCAGCAGCGGGGGAGGGAACTACTACAATGAGCAGTTCTTC. It codes for CASSGGGNYYNEQFF.